This TCR beta chain came from a study of T cell repertoires in cytomegalovirus infection. In the study overall: Public signatures in TCR beta pointed to CMV infection and matching HLA type.

Regarding the study as a whole: Cumulative public TCR beta family frequency identified carriers of CMV plus the relevant HLA. Dominating the ex vivo response were TCR beta clonotypes that were CMV-specific and HLA-C-restricted.

There are many counts of this clonotype. Its antigen is not known. TCRdb recomputed calls from the reads with MiXCR, one row per CDR3 protein. Altogether some 300,000 distinct CDR3 sequences are present, 17% being singletons, with the ten largest covering 9.5% to 15%. Germline V CDR1 and CDR2: MNHEY, SMNVEV (reference sequence). This CDR3 spans 14 amino acids. Trimming left V 3 bases short and J 1 base short, with 4 bases between. The sequenced material came from PBMCs. The sequence derives from a human donor in good health (CMV status not recorded). Some clones in this sample may be carry-over from other donors' samples. The rearrangement joins TRBV27 to TRBJ2-6; no reliable D call. CDR3 coding DNA: TGTGCCAGCAGTTTTAGGTCTGGGGCCAACGTCCTGACTTTC. Protein product: CASSFRSGANVLTF.